The 22 T cell receptor beta chains reported below all come from one sample, sequenced in a study of memory CD4+ T cells and cytomegalovirus serostatus. Single viable CD3+CD4+CD8-CD45RO+ cells were sorted as the memory CD4+ T cells. Profiling relied on immunoSEQ multiplex PCR, and the TCRdb table lists in-frame clones only, not all of them. The sample has 45,000 to 60,000 clones; roughly three quarters are singletons. Sequenced input: memory CD4+ T cells from blood. These receptor sequences come from an adult in good health and CMV-seronegative.

This sequence joins TRBV19 and TRBJ2-2, with unresolved D. Germline V gene data show CDR1 as LNHDA and CDR2 as SQIVND (reference sequence). The CDR3 loop spans 14 amino acids. V lost 2 bases to trimming and J lost 2 bases, with 6 bases between them. The CDR3 loop is CASSIMGNTGELFF. As DNA, the CDR3 is TGTGCCAGTAGTATAATGGGAAACACCGGGGAGCTGTTTTTT.

The chain uses TRBV7-9 and TRBJ2-6; D possibly corresponds to TRBD1 (5 bases). Germline values: CDR1 SEHNR, CDR2 FQNEAQ (reference sequence). Trimming left V 6 bases short and J 4 bases short, with 13 bases between. This CDR3 has 15 amino acids. CDR3 loop: CASRTTGPGANVLTF. CDR3 sequence (DNA): TGTGCCAGCAGAACTACAGGACCGGGGGCCAACGTCCTGACTTTC.

This chain joins TRBV7-3 and TRBJ2-1; TRBD2 might be the D (6 bases). CDR1 is SGHTA and CDR2 is FQGTGA in the germline V gene. The CDR3 consists of 15 residues. V gave up 6 bases and J gave up 12 bases, with 24 bases separating them. The CDR3 nucleotides are TGTGCCAGCAGACCGAGCGGGCGAGGCTCGTCGAGGCAGTTCTTC. Protein: CASRPSGRGSSRQFF.

J is TRBJ2-2 and V is TRBV28; D tentatively fits TRBD1 or TRBD2 (5 bases each). Trimming stripped 10 bases from V and 0 bases from J, with 9 bases between. Looked up from germline, CDR1 is MDHEN and CDR2 is SYDVKM. CDR3 length: 13 residues. In DNA, the CDR3 is TGTGCCACCTGGGACCCGAACACCGGGGAGCTGTTTTTT. This gives the protein CATWDPNTGELFF.

J is TRBJ1-5 and V is TRBV28; TRBD1 agrees at 7 bases. J was trimmed by 7 bases and V by 5 bases; bases with no gene match: 14. CDR1 and CDR2 from the germline V gene are MDHEN and SYDVKM. The CDR3 sequence is 16 residues long. As DNA, the CDR3 is TGTGCCAGCAGTGACCCGGGACAGAGAGACAGGCAGCCCCAGCATTTT. Residues: CASSDPGQRDRQPQHF.

Comment on this clone: Other nucleotide sequences in the sample specify the same CDR3. This sequence joins TRBV5-4 and TRBJ2-1; possibly TRBD2 for D (5 bases). The germline V gene has CDR1 SGHNT and CDR2 YYREEE (reference sequence). The length of the CDR3 is 12 residues. Trimming took 1 base from V and 7 from J, leaving 6 bases between them. The CDR3 is CASSLTGNEQFF. Here the CDR3 DNA reads TGTGCCAGCAGCTTGACGGGAAATGAGCAGTTCTTC.

The rearrangement joins TRBV28 to TRBJ2-3, with D maybe TRBD1 (5 bases). The CDR3 has 15 amino acids. The V gene lost 4 bases and the J gene lost 6 bases, with 17 bases spanning the gap. The germline V gene has CDR1 MDHEN and CDR2 SYDVKM. DNA for the CDR3: TGTGCCAGCAGTTCCCCCCCTCAGGGTAGCGATACGCAGTATTTT. Protein sequence: CASSSPPQGSDTQYF.

The rearrangement joins TRBV15 to TRBJ2-7, with 8 nucleotides matching TRBD1. This CDR3 comprises 16 residues. V dropped 0 bases and J dropped 6; count of bases not matched to a gene: 10. Germline CDR1 is LNHNV and CDR2 is YYDKDF (reference sequence). CDR3: CATSRDLAGGNFEQYF. In nucleotides, the CDR3 is TGTGCCACCAGCAGAGATCTGGCAGGGGGCAATTTCGAGCAGTACTTC.

In this sample, this clone turned up once. This chain links TRBV27 with TRBJ2-2; possibly TRBD1 for D (5 bases). CDR3 size: 15 residues. CDR1 and CDR2 (germline): MNHEY, SMNVEV (reference sequence). The V end lost 2 bases, the J end lost 5 bases, and 12 bases lay between the germline ends. The CDR3 loop is CASSLRFRETGELFF. In nucleotides, the CDR3 is TGTGCCAGCAGTTTAAGATTCAGGGAAACCGGGGAGCTGTTTTTT.

This chain uses TRBV5-4 with TRBJ2-5; tentative D call: TRBD1 (6 bases). CDR3 size: 13 residues. V was cut by 3 bases and J by 2 bases, with 8 bases left in between. Germline V gives CDR1 SGHNT, CDR2 YYREEE (reference sequence). The CDR3: CASSSGQQETQYF. CDR3 nucleotide sequence: TGTGCCAGCAGCTCCGGACAGCAAGAGACCCAGTACTTC.

This rearrangement joins TRBV28 to TRBJ2-2, with TRBD1 matching over 8 bases. The germline gives CDR1 MDHEN, CDR2 SYDVKM. CDR3 length equals 14 residues. Losses at the gene ends were 6 bases for V and 6 bases for J; bases not matched to a gene: 6. The CDR3 protein is CASRRQGSAGELFF. Here the CDR3 DNA reads TGTGCCAGCAGAAGACAGGGGTCGGCCGGGGAGCTGTTTTTT.

This clone was counted between two and nine times. The chain couples TRBV28 to TRBJ1-2, with D hard to call. Between the trimmed V and J ends, which lost 6 bases and 8 bases, there was a span of 19 bases. The CDR3 is made up of 14 amino acids. CDR1 MDHEN and CDR2 SYDVKM come from the germline V gene. CDR3 sequence: CASRADPELGGYTF. The CDR3 DNA is TGTGCCAGCAGGGCCGACCCAGAACTGGGAGGCTACACCTTC.

This chain uses TRBV2 with TRBJ2-6, with 7 bases that match TRBD1. Trimming removed 8 bases from V and 3 bases from J; junction bases left unmatched: 7. The CDR3 sequence is 15 residues long. Germline values: CDR1 SNHLY, CDR2 FYNNEI. DNA of the CDR3: TGTGCCAGCGGTCCAGGGGGTTATGGGGCCAACGTCCTGACTTTC. This translates into CASGPGGYGANVLTF.

The V gene is TRBV15, the J gene TRBJ2-1; a possible D gene is TRBD2 (5 bases). The V gene lost 0 bases and the J gene lost 14 bases, with 17 bases spanning the gap. In germline, CDR1 is LNHNV, CDR2 YYDKDF (reference sequence). There are 14 residues in the CDR3. The CDR3 region is CATSRDLILEKKFF. The CDR3 DNA reads TGTGCCACCAGCAGAGATTTAATACTAGAGAAGAAGTTCTTC.

The count of this clone is one. V is TRBV28 and J is TRBJ2-3, with D perhaps matching TRBD1 (5 bases). Germline CDR1 and CDR2: MDHEN and SYDVKM. The V and J ends lost 4 bases and 2 bases respectively, with 13 bases between them. The CDR3 contains 15 residues. The CDR3 DNA sequence: TGTGCCAGCAGTTCTCTCGACAGATTCACAGATACGCAGTATTTT. Encoded protein: CASSSLDRFTDTQYF.

The chain links TRBV11-2 to TRBJ2-7, with D unresolved. V was shortened by 1 base and J by 4 bases, with 8 bases between the two germline ends. Germline lookup yields CDR1 SGHAT and CDR2 FQNNGV. This CDR3 has 13 residues. CDR3 amino acids: CASSLGWSYEQYF. CDR3 nucleotides: TGTGCCAGCAGCTTAGGATGGAGTTACGAGCAGTACTTC.

V is TRBV2 and J is TRBJ2-5; D gene uncertain. Germline lookup yields CDR1 SNHLY and CDR2 FYNNEI. The CDR3 spans 12 residues. Trimming removed 8 bases at V and 1 base at J, with 8 bases between. The chain's CDR3 is CASGWFQETQYF. CDR3 DNA: TGTGCCAGCGGGTGGTTCCAAGAGACCCAGTACTTC.

This sequence joins TRBV30 and TRBJ1-1; no firm D call. The CDR3 runs to 17 residues. Germline-derived CDR1 and CDR2 are GTSNPN and SVGIG (reference sequence). Trimming pared 0 bases from V and 0 bases from J, leaving 17 bases between. The CDR3 DNA is TGTGCCTGGAGTGTGCAGCGGGCGCTGAGCATGAACACTGAAGCTTTCTTT. It specifies CAWSVQRALSMNTEAFF.

This rearrangement joins TRBV2 to TRBJ1-4; weak D call: TRBD1 (5 bases). The CDR3 runs to 14 residues. Germline CDR1 SNHLY, CDR2 FYNNEI. Between the trimmed V and J ends, which lost 8 bases and 7 bases, there was a span of 17 bases. This CDR3 is CASEEGGAGEKLFF. In nucleotides, the CDR3 is TGTGCCAGCGAAGAGGGAGGGGCGGGTGAAAAACTGTTTTTT.

The chain has TRBV7-9 and TRBJ1-3; a weak D match, TRBD1 (6 bases). CDR3 length: 14 amino acids. V dropped 5 bases and J dropped 0 bases, with 8 bases sitting between them. Germline V gene data show CDR1 as SEHNR and CDR2 as FQNEAQ (reference sequence). The CDR3 here is CASSRGLSGNTIYF. In DNA form, the CDR3 reads TGTGCCAGCAGCCGGGGGCTCTCTGGAAACACCATATATTTT.

The chain joins TRBV23-1 to TRBJ1-1; a possible D gene is TRBD1 (6 bases). TRBV23-1 is classed as an ORF, of uncertain function. Trimming took off 5 bases at V and 1 base at J, with 14 bases between the two ends. The CDR3 has 15 residues. The CDR3 region has the DNA TGCGCCAGCAGTAAGCGACAGGCCGCGAACACTGAAGCTTTCTTT. It encodes CASSKRQAANTEAFF.

The genes are TRBV28 and TRBJ2-3; TRBD1 aligns across 9 bases. The V segment lost 4 bases and the J segment 2 bases; nucleotides outside the gene matches: 7. This CDR3 is 16 amino acids long. The germline CDR1 and CDR2 sequences are MDHEN and SYDVKM. CDR3 residues: CASSSRGQGITDTQYF. CDR3 DNA: TGTGCCAGCAGTTCCAGGGGACAGGGTATCACAGATACGCAGTATTTT.